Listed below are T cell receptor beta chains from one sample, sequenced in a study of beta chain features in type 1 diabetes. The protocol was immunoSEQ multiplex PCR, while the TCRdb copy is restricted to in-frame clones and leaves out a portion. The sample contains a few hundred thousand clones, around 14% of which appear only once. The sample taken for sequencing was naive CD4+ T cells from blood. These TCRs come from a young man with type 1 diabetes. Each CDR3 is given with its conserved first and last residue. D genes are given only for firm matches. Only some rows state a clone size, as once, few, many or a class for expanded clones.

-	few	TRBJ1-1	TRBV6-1	TGTGCCAGCAGTGTTCAGATGAACACTGAAGCTTTCTTT	CASSVQMNTEAFF
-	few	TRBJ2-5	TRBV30	TGTGCCTGGAGTGCTGGACAGCCCTCACAAGAGACCCAGTACTTC	CAWSAGQPSQETQYF
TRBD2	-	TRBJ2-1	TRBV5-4	TGTGCCAGCAGCTATCGACTAGCGGAGTACAATGAGCAGTTCTTC	CASSYRLAEYNEQFF
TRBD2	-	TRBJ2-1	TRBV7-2	TGTGCCAGCAGCCGCGGGACTAGCGGGAGGAGTGAGCAGTTCTTC	CASSRGTSGRSEQFF
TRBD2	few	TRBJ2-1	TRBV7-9	TGTGCCAGCATCCTTACTAGCGGGGCCCAGAATGAGCAGTTCTTC	CASILTSGAQNEQFF
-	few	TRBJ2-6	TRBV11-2	TGTGCCAGCAGCCAAGTAATGGGGGGCTCTGGGGCCAACGTCCTGACTTTC	CASSQVMGGSGANVLTF
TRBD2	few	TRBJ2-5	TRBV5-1	TGCGCCAGCAGTCCAAATAGCGGGAAAGAGACCCAGTACTTC	CASSPNSGKETQYF
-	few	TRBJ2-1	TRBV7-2	TGTGCCAGCAGCCTGGCCCATGAGCAGTTCTTC	CASSLAHEQFF
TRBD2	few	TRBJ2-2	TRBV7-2	TGTGCCAGCAGCTTATTCTCTAGCGGGAACACCGGGGAGCTGTTTTTT	CASSLFSSGNTGELFF
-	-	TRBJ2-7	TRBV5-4	TGTGCCAGCAGCTTGAGGACTGAGGCCTACGAGCAGTACTTC	CASSLRTEAYEQYF
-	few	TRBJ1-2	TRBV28	TGTGCCAGCAGTTTAGTCGACCTAGGCCAGACCTATGGCTACACCTTC	CASSLVDLGQTYGYTF
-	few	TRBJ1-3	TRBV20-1	TGCAGTGCTGACCGGGTTGACACCATATATTTT	CSADRVDTIYF
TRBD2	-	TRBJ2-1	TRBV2	TGTGCCAGCAGCGATAGCGGGAGGGGATACAATGAGCAGTTCTTC	CASSDSGRGYNEQFF
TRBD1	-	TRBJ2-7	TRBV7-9	TGTGCCAGCAGCTTAGATGGGGACAGGGGGGAGCAGTACTTC	CASSLDGDRGEQYF
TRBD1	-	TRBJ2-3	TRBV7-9	TGTGCCAGCCGGACAGGGAAGAACCGCACAGATACGCAGTATTTT	CASRTGKNRTDTQYF
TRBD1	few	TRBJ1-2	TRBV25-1	TGTGCCAGCAGTGAATGGACAGGCGATGGAGGCTACACCTTC	CASSEWTGDGGYTF
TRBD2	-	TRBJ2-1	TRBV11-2	TGTGCCAGCAGCCCGGCCTGGGAGGGCGTCCATGAGCAGTTCTTC	CASSPAWEGVHEQFF
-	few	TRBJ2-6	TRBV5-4	TGTGCCGGGTTACAGGCCTCTGGGGCCAACGTCCTGACTTTC	CAGLQASGANVLTF
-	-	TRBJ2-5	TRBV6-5	TGTGCCAGCAGGGGACAAGGAGAGACCCAGTACTTC	CASRGQGETQYF
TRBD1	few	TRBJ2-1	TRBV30	TGTGCCTGGAGCCCGTGGGACAGTCCGAGCTCCTACAATGAGCAGTTCTTC	CAWSPWDSPSSYNEQFF
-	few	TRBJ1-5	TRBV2	TGTGCCAGCAGTGCTGGCAGGGGATTCGATCAGCCCCAGCATTTT	CASSAGRGFDQPQHF
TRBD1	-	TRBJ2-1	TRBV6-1	TGTGCCAGCACTATACAGGGGTACAATGAGCAGTTCTTC	CASTIQGYNEQFF
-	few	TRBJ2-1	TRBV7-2	TGTGCCAGCAGCTCCGGGGGACGTGGGGGCAATGAGCAGTTCTTC	CASSSGGRGGNEQFF
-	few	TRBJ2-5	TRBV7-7	TGTGCCAGCAGCCCTCCCAACGGGGAGACCCAGTACTTC	CASSPPNGETQYF
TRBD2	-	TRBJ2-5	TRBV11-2	TGTGCCAGCAGCCAGACTAGCGGGGCTGAGACCCAGTACTTC	CASSQTSGAETQYF
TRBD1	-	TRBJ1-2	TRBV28	TGTGCCAGCAGTTTGTACTCAGGGGGTGGCTACACCTTC	CASSLYSGGGYTF
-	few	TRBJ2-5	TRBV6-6	TGTGCCAGCAGTTACGGGGGCCGGGGACAAGAGACCCAGTACTTC	CASSYGGRGQETQYF
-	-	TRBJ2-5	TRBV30	TGTGCCTGGAGTAGGGGTAACCAAGAGACCCAGTACTTC	CAWSRGNQETQYF
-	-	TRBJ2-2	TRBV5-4	TGTGCCAGCAGCCACCCCGATCGGACCGGGGAGCTGTTTTTT	CASSHPDRTGELFF
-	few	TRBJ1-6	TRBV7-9	TGTGCCAGCAGCTTAGGAGGGGGTGGTTCACCCCTCCACTTT	CASSLGGGGSPLHF
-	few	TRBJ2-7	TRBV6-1	TGTGCCAGCAGCGTTCTCGGGGTGCCGGGCGAGCAGTACTTC	CASSVLGVPGEQYF
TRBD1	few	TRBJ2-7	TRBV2	TGTGCCAGCAGCCGGGACAGTACCTCTGAGCAGTACTTC	CASSRDSTSEQYF
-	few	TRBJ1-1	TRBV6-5	TGTGCCAGCAGTTACCGTGCTGAAGCTTTCTTT	CASSYRAEAFF
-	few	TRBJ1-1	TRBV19	TGTGCCAGTAGTATATTCGCAGAGAACACTGAAGCTTTCTTT	CASSIFAENTEAFF
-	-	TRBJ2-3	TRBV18	TGTGCCAGCTCACCAGGTACAGGGTCAGATACGCAGTATTTT	CASSPGTGSDTQYF
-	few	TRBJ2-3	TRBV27	TGTGCCAGCAGTACGACACCCCTTGCGCAGTATTTT	CASSTTPLAQYF
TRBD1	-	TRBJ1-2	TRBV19	TGTGCCAGTAGCCCCACCGTGGGACAGACTAACTATGGCTACACCTTC	CASSPTVGQTNYGYTF
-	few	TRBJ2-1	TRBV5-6	TGTGCCAGCAGCTTTGAGCGGACCAGCTCCTACAATGAGCAGTTCTTC	CASSFERTSSYNEQFF
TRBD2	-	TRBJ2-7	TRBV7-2	TGTGCCAGCAGCTTAGGGGGCGGGAGGCCTTCCTACGAGCAGTACTTC	CASSLGGGRPSYEQYF
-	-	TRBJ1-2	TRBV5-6	TGTGCCAGCAGCTTGATAGTGTCGGGAAATGGCTACACCTTC	CASSLIVSGNGYTF
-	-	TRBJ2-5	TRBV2	TGTGCCAGCAGTGACAACCAAGAGACCCAGTACTTC	CASSDNQETQYF
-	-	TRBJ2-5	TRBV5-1	TGCGCCAGCAGCACCCGGAGGGGAGAGACCCAGTACTTC	CASSTRRGETQYF
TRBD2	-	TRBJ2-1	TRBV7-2	TGTGCCAGCAGCCTAGGACTAGCGGGCTTCGATGAGCAGTTCTTC	CASSLGLAGFDEQFF
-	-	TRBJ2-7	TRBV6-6	TGTGCCAGCAGTTACTCGCGAACCGTCTACGAGCAGTACTTC	CASSYSRTVYEQYF
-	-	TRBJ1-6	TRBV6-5	TGTGCCAGCAGCTCCTCGGACATTTCACCCCTCCACTTT	CASSSSDISPLHF
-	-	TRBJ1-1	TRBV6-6	TGTGCCAGCAGTTACTCGACTACTGGGAACACTGAAGCTTTCTTT	CASSYSTTGNTEAFF
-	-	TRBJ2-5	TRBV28	TGTGCCAGCAGTTTATCGGCTAGGAGGGAGACCCAGTACTTC	CASSLSARRETQYF
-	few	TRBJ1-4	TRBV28	TGTGCCAGCAGCCCAACTCCCGGCAGGAAACTGTTTTTT	CASSPTPGRKLFF
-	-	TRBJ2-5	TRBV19	TGTGCCAGTAGTCGGGCCAGGGACCAAGAGACCCAGTACTTC	CASSRARDQETQYF
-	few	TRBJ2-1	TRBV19	TGTGCCAGTAGTACAGCGCTAGCGTTCGGGTATGAGCAGTTCTTC	CASSTALAFGYEQFF
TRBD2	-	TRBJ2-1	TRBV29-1	TGCAGCGTCGCCGGGGGGGTGTACAATGAGCAGTTCTTC	CSVAGGVYNEQFF
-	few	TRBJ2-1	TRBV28	TGTGCCAGCAGTACGCTAGCGTTGGGCTCCTACAATGAGCAGTTCTTC	CASSTLALGSYNEQFF
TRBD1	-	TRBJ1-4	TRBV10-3	TGTGCCATCAGTGGGACAGGTGAAAAACTGTTTTTT	CAISGTGEKLFF
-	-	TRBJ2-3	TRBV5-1	TGCGCCAGCAGCTTGGCCCCGTTCGCGGCCGGTATCTCAGATACGCAGTATTTT	CASSLAPFAAGISDTQYF
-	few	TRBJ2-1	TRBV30	TGTGCCTGGAGTAGTCAGGGCCTCAGCAATGAGCAGTTCTTC	CAWSSQGLSNEQFF
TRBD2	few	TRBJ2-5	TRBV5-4	TGTGCCAGCAGCTCAGGACTAGCGGCCGGGGAGACCCAGTACTTC	CASSSGLAAGETQYF
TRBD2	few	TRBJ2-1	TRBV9	TGTGCCAGCAGCGTAGTTGTAGGGGGACTAGCGGACAATGAGCAGTTCTTC	CASSVVVGGLADNEQFF